This T cell receptor (beta chain) was captured in a study of cytomegalovirus exposure and HLA in healthy donors. Study-level points and caveats: Earlier results showed most TCR beta V segments being productive about 87% or about 30% of the time. A later analysis by the authors found several of the most significant clusters apparently linked to common viral pathogens. Most TCR sequences were uncommon, yet certain public TCRs appeared in many donors.

To note about this clone: The target antigen is unknown.

Unmatched junction bases numbered 3, after V lost 3 bases and J lost 5 bases. Germline CDR1 is SNHLY and CDR2 is FYNNEI. This CDR3 is 13 amino acids long. Primers for the PCR totalled 60 Vbeta and 13 Jbeta. Profiling relied on immunoSEQ multiplex PCR, and the TCRdb table lists in-frame clones only, not all of them. The sample consists of about 160,000 clones, roughly 80% of them appearing once. J is TRBJ2-5 and V is TRBV2; 7 positions match TRBD2. Sequencing was performed on PBMCs. This sequence originates from a man between 25 and 39 years old in good health and CMV-seropositive. CDR3 region: CASSDLAAETQYF. Written as DNA, the CDR3 is TGTGCCAGCAGTGATCTAGCGGCGGAGACCCAGTACTTC.